This T cell receptor (beta chain) was recovered during a study of shared clonotypes between healthy human individuals (dated by TCRdb to 2018 to 2021). Looking at the study overall: The cohort included a few men and a couple of women between 18 and 49 years of age. For each donor, CD4 naive and CD4 memory were each run on three plates, CD8 naive on two plates, and CD8 memory on one plate. To estimate repertoire size and how much clonotype sharing occurs between individuals, the study deeply sequenced the blood TCR repertoires of 5 or 6 healthy adults. To increase sequencing depth and limit assay-specific biases, TCR repertoire library preparation and sequencing were carried out by different laboratories using diverse techniques. Between about 0.94 and 8.9 billion PBMCs per donor were obtained by leukapheresis.

The donors were healthy, HIV-negative adults who had no recently reported acute infections or vaccinations. Every donor was a Caucasian adult living in Nashville, Tennessee, USA. CD4+ T cells were enriched through magnetic negative selection, after which naive cells were positively selected on CD45RA and the remaining negative fraction served as the memory subset. Blood was obtained by leukapheresis, after which PBMCs were separated by Ficoll-Histopaque density gradient centrifugation and cryopreserved in liquid nitrogen vapor phase. Analytical flow cytometry was used to check the purity and quantity of each magnetically sorted T cell population. Each sorted fraction had its genomic DNA isolated and then quantified by UV absorbance on a Nanodrop 2000c. What the work shows at the level of the full study, not this receptor alone: The genetic and exposure-history diversity represented was limited by the small number of donors. Across four donors, roughly 5% of naive CD4, approximately 3.6% of naive CD8, about 2.3% of memory CD4, and about 0.44% of memory CD8 clonotypes were shared. Naive subsets generally had larger estimated clonotype richness than memory subsets did. Compared with non-shared clonotypes, clonotypes shared by all four sorted-subset donors had higher generation probabilities. Pairwise subsampling led to the expectation that sequencing depth would affect the degree of clonotype sharing among donors. Incomplete sequencing was indicated by rarefaction of sorted-subset datasets, despite the large sequencing depth. Sampling was restricted to blood, and TCR repertoires in tissues likely differ from the TCR repertoires found in blood.

Using the deep immunoSEQ assay, TCR CDR3 regions were amplified from genomic DNA by multiplex PCR. Genomic DNA extracted from each cell subset was distributed evenly over all wells of several immunoSEQ 96-well plates, and each plate served as one replicate. For sorted subsets, 150 to 200 ng genomic DNA, equal to 25,000 to 35,000 T cell genomes, was loaded into each replicate PCR. Purified libraries were quantified with a Qubit 3.0 fluorometer, sized on a Bioanalyzer 2100, and re-quantified with the KAPA Library Quantification kit. Each immunoSEQ 96-well plate was sequenced on its own single-read 150-cycle Illumina NextSeq 550 flow cell. Per the original workflow: The immunoSEQ output contained only junctional sequences without quality scores, so filtering could not match that applied to full-length reads. Sequences were annotated with PyIR, a Python wrapper for IgBLAST v1.9, using IMGT germline references to assign V/J genes and CDR3. Reads were filtered out if the reads had weak V/J assignments (E-value above 1e-6), no CDR3, stop codons, out-of-frame junctions, or ambiguous translated residues. V3J clonotypes were defined by identical inferred V gene, J gene, and CDR3 amino acid sequence. Percentage overlap between repertoires was computed as shared unique clonotypes divided by the size of the smaller repertoire. Richness of each repertoire was evaluated using RTK rarefaction, the Chao1 estimator, and Recon v2.1 estimates of unobserved clonotypes. OLGA was used to compute generation probabilities for all TCRbeta clonotypes that the gDNA method yielded from a handful of donors. TCRdb mirrors the immuneACCESS table, restricted to in-frame sequences. Some clones are absent from its copies; in checked studies, under half trace to an unresolved V gene, and the reason for the others is unknown. That table gives V, J and clone size, and the DNA gave D and trimming. This sample gives 2 million to 2.5 million clones in total; around 95% of them show up just once. The top ten clones comprise over 0.1% of the sample.

Reading the germline V gene (reference sequence) gives CDR1 SGHNT and CDR2 YYREEE. The CDR3 runs 17 amino acids, cysteine and phenylalanine included. Of all the DNA, just the CDR3 is kept, 51 bases in frame from base 1. V is trimmed back by 4 bases and J by 6 bases, and the junction contains 15 bases that no gene match accounts for. A remark on this clone: Its binding antigen is unknown. No clone much larger than this one lies a single base away; base qualities are absent.

Sequencing used naive CD4+ T cells sorted from blood. Explained via the paper, the cell subset or site label denotes: CD45RA+ positively selected. The V and J genes are TRBV5-4 and TRBJ2-7, with TRBD2 matching 11 junction bases. This TCR was sampled from a man aged 18 to 29 in good health. The CDR3 region has the sequence CASSHRVAGGGPGEQYF. The nucleotide sequence reads as follows: TGTGCCAGCAGCCACCGGGTAGCGGGAGGGGGACCGGGCGAGCAGTACTTC.